These 10 T cell receptor beta chains originate from one sample sequenced in a study of T cell repertoires in cytomegalovirus infection. In TCRdb, the reads were re-called with MiXCR into one record per CDR3 protein. Of 700,000 to 950,000 distinct CDR3 sequences in the sample, roughly 33% were seen once. No antigen has been assigned to these receptors. The sample in question was cultured CD8+ T cells from PBMCs, obtained from culture after CMV antigen stimulation. The receptors shown here come from a human donor in good health (CMV status not recorded). Some clones in this sample may be carry-over from other donors' samples.

The chain joins TRBV24-1 to TRBJ2-2, with D tentatively TRBD1 (5 bases). The CDR3 spans 14 residues. With 4 bases removed from V and 0 bases from J, the gap between germline ends came to 5 bases. Germline V lookup: CDR1 KGHDR, CDR2 SFDVKD. The CDR3 DNA follows: TGTGCCACCAGTGACAGGGCGAACACCGGGGAGCTGTTTTTT. Protein: CATSDRANTGELFF.

This chain connects TRBV5-1 to TRBJ2-2; perhaps TRBD1 as D (6 bases). The CDR3 loop spans 14 amino acids. Germline V gives CDR1 SGHRS, CDR2 YFSETQ. Trimming took off 2 bases at V and 5 bases at J, with 10 bases between the two ends. Here the CDR3 DNA reads TGCGCCAGCAGCTTACCAACAGGGACCGGGGAGCTGTTTTTT. It encodes CASSLPTGTGELFF.

This clonotype has ten or more counts. The chain links TRBV7-6 to TRBJ1-2, with D unresolved. This CDR3 is 15 amino acids long. Germline CDR1 reads SGHVS; CDR2 reads FNYEAQ. With 5 bases removed from V and 3 bases from J, the gap between germline ends came to 16 bases. The CDR3 nucleotides are TGTGCCAGCAGCCCTCACCGGGGAGTTGACTATGGCTACACCTTC. It yields the protein CASSPHRGVDYGYTF. Based on the CDR3 plus reference TRBV7-6 and TRBJ1-2, the full variable domain is GAGVSQSPRYKVTKRGQDVALRCDPISGHVSLYWYRQALGQGPEFLTYFNYEAQQDKSGLPNDRFSAERPEGSISTLTIQRTEQRDSAMYRCASSPHRGVDYGYTFGSGTRLTVV.

This chain uses TRBV25-1 with TRBJ2-1, with D tentatively TRBD2 (6 bases). Trimming removed 1 base at V and 4 bases at J, with 14 bases between. Germline CDR1 and CDR2: MGHDK and SYGVNS. This CDR3 is built from 16 residues. In DNA form, the CDR3 reads TGTGCCAGCAGTGAATCCGATCTAGCGTTTTACAATGAGCAGTTCTTC. This translates into CASSESDLAFYNEQFF.

This rearrangement joins TRBV5-6 to TRBJ1-3; maybe TRBD1 (5 bases). This CDR3 is built from 15 residues. Germline values: CDR1 SGHDT, CDR2 YYEEEE. The ends were cut back, 2 bases at V and 8 bases at J, with 17 bases in the middle. For the CDR3, the DNA is TGTGCCAGCAGCTTCCCGAACCCTGTAGGGGACACCATATATTTT. Protein: CASSFPNPVGDTIYF.

In the case of this clonotype: Given a much more abundant clone one base away, this may be a read error. The rearrangement joins TRBV27 to TRBJ1-1; 7 nucleotides line up with TRBD1. After removal of 7 bases from V and 4 bases from J, the junction contained 3 bases not matched to a gene. This CDR3 has 12 amino acids. Germline V gives CDR1 MNHEY, CDR2 SMNVEV (reference sequence). CDR3 loop: CASMAGGTEAFF. CDR3 sequence (DNA): TGTGCCAGCATGGCAGGGGGCACTGAAGCTTTCTTT.

The chain couples TRBV7-9 to TRBJ1-3; D remains unclear. CDR3 size: 17 residues. Between the trimmed V and J ends, which lost 3 bases and 3 bases, there was a span of 18 bases. Germline V lookup: CDR1 SEHNR, CDR2 FQNEAQ (reference sequence). The CDR3 DNA follows: TGTGCCAGCAGCTTGAATCATTTCGAAATACGTGGAAACACCATATATTTT. Translated, it gives CASSLNHFEIRGNTIYF.

V is TRBV7-9 and J is TRBJ2-3, with TRBD2 as a possible D gene (7 bases). The CDR3 loop spans 16 amino acids. Trimming took 4 bases from V and 2 from J, leaving 16 bases between them. Per germline, CDR1 SEHNR and CDR2 FQNEAQ (reference sequence). CDR3 sequence reads: CASSSRGTIDTDTQYF. For the CDR3, the DNA is TGTGCCAGCAGCTCAAGGGGGACTATAGACACAGATACGCAGTATTTT.

This clonotype was counted a few times. This chain connects TRBV6-1 to TRBJ1-2, with 11 positions matching TRBD1. The CDR3 is made up of 15 amino acids. The germline CDR1 and CDR2 sequences are MNHNS and SASEGT. Trimming at V came to 3 bases and at J to 6 bases, leaving 6 bases not matched to a gene. CDR3 bases: TGTGCCAGCAGTGATACGGACAGGGGGCTTCATGGCTACACCTTC. Encoded protein: CASSDTDRGLHGYTF.

The chain uses TRBV5-6 and TRBJ1-2; the match to TRBD1 covers 7 bases. The CDR3 has 14 amino acids. Trimming removed 1 base from V and 9 bases from J; junction bases left unmatched: 9. Germline-derived CDR1 and CDR2 are SGHDT and YYEEEE. The CDR3 here is CASSLKGTASRYTF. Written as DNA, the CDR3 is TGTGCCAGCAGCTTGAAGGGGACAGCCTCGCGCTACACCTTC. Combining the CDR3 with reference TRBV5-6 and TRBJ1-2 gives the whole variable domain DAGVTQSPTHLIKTRGQQVTLRCSPKSGHDTVSWYQQALGQGPQFIFQYYEEEERQRGNFPDRFSGHQFPNYSSELNVNALLLGDSALYLCASSLKGTASRYTFGSGTRLTVV.